Here is one T cell receptor beta chain with its context. These data are taken from a study of control samples from healthy donors and cancer patients. Some clones are missing from TCRdb's copy, which holds only in-frame ones; the method was immunoSEQ multiplex PCR. The profile shows under 85,000 clones, around 84% of them singletons. This CDR3 is 13 amino acids long. Trimming stripped 3 bases from V and 7 bases from J, with 9 bases between. Looked up from germline, CDR1 is MGHRA and CDR2 is YSYEKL. This chain links TRBV4-1 with TRBJ2-2; D is ambiguous. The sequencing sample was made of PBMCs. The sequence was collected from a woman aged 50 to 60 with lung cancer. The CDR3 region is CASSHGPFGELFF. The CDR3 DNA sequence: TGCGCCAGCAGCCACGGCCCATTCGGGGAGCTGTTTTTT.